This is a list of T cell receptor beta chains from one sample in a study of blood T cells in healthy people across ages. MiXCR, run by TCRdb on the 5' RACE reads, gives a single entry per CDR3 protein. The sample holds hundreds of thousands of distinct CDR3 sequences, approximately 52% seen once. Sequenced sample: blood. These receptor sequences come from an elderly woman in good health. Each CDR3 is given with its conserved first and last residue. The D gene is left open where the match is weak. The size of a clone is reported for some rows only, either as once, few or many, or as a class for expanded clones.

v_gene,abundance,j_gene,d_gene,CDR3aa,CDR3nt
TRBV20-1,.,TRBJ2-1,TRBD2,CSAAGSGASFNEQFF,TGCAGTGCAGCAGGCAGCGGGGCCTCCTTCAATGAGCAGTTCTTC
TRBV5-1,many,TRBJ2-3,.,CASSLGRLPTDTQYF,TGCGCCAGCAGCTTAGGTCGCTTACCCACAGATACGCAGTATTTT
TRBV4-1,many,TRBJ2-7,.,CASRYRGQGNYEQYF,TGCGCCAGCAGATATCGAGGGCAGGGGAACTACGAGCAGTACTTC
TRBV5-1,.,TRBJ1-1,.,CASSYTGGAEAFF,TGCGCCAGCAGCTATACGGGGGGGGCTGAAGCTTTCTTT
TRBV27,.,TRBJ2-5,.,CASSQLLGEQYF,TGTGCCAGCAGTCAGCTCCTGGGGGAGCAGTACTTC
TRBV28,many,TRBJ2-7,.,CASSKLVGSLGEQYF,TGTGCCAGCAGCAAACTAGTCGGGAGCTTGGGCGAGCAGTACTTC
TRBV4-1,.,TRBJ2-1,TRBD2,CASSQVTSGPKSSYNEQFF,TGCGCCAGCAGCCAAGTTACTAGCGGGCCCAAGAGCTCCTACAATGAGCAGTTCTTC
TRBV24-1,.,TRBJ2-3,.,CATSQDTDTQYF,TGTGCCACCAGTCAGGACACAGATACGCAGTATTTT
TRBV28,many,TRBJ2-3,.,CASSRGRSSTDTQYF,TGTGCCAGCAGCCGGGGCCGATCTAGCACAGATACGCAGTATTTT
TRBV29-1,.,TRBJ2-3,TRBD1,CSVDSGQGTSTDTQYF,TGCAGCGTGGATTCAGGACAGGGGACTAGCACAGATACGCAGTATTTT
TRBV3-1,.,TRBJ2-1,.,CASSHSYNEQFF,TGTGCCAGCAGCCATTCCTACAATGAGCAGTTCTTC
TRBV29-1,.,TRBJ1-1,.,CSVLTVNTEAFF,TGCAGCGTGCTGACAGTGAACACTGAAGCTTTCTTT
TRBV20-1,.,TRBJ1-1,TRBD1,CSAHPGGAAEAFF,TGCAGTGCCCACCCAGGGGGCGCCGCTGAAGCTTTCTTT
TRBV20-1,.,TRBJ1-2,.,CSARRGTAGADGYTF,TGCAGTGCTAGGAGGGGGACGGCCGGCGCCGATGGCTACACCTTC
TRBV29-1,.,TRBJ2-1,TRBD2,CSARTSGTSGEQFF,TGCAGCGCAAGGACTAGCGGGACGTCCGGTGAGCAGTTCTTC
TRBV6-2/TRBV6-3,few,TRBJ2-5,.,CASSYGGTSNQETQYF,TGTGCCAGCAGTTACGGGGGGACAAGTAATCAAGAGACCCAGTACTTC
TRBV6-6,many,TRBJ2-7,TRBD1,CATSDRGYEQYF,TGTGCCACCTCGGACAGGGGATACGAGCAGTACTTC
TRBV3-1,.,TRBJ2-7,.,CASSRGTANYEQYF,TGTGCCAGCAGCCGTGGGACTGCCAACTACGAGCAGTACTTC
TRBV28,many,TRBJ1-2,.,CASSFDHGIYGYTF,TGTGCCAGCAGTTTTGATCACGGAATTTATGGCTACACCTTC
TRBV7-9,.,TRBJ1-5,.,CASSLTLPDRNQPQHF,TGTGCCAGCAGCTTGACCCTACCGGATCGCAATCAGCCCCAGCATTTT
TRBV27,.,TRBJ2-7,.,CASSFTRSYEQYF,TGTGCCAGCAGTTTTACTCGTAGCTACGAGCAGTACTTC
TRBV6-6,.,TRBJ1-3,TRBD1,CASSRRDSSGNTIYF,TGTGCCAGCAGTCGTCGGGACAGCTCTGGAAACACCATATATTTT
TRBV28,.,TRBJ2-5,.,CASTRTWGAPETQYF,TGTGCCAGCACTCGGACGTGGGGGGCCCCAGAGACCCAGTACTTC
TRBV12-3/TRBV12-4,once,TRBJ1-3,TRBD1,CASSSHQGADGNTIYF,TGTGCCAGCAGTTCACATCAGGGGGCGGACGGAAACACCATATATTTT
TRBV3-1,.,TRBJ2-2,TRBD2,CASSRLAISGELFF,TGTGCCAGCAGCCGACTAGCTATCTCCGGGGAGCTGTTTTTT
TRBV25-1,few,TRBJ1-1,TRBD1,CASSGTGATEAFF,TGTGCCAGCAGTGGGACAGGGGCCACTGAAGCTTTCTTT
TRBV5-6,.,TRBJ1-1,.,CASSFSLGRGGAEAFF,TGTGCCAGCAGCTTCTCCCTTGGTCGGGGAGGGGCTGAAGCTTTCTTT
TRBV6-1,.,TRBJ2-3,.,CASTKRTTQQYF,TGTGCCAGCACCAAAAGAACTACTCAGCAGTATTTT
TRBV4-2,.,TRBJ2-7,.,CASSQAGSTEQYF,TGTGCCAGCAGCCAAGCGGGCTCCACCGAGCAGTACTTC
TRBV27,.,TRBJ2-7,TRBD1,CASSFPGQSTYEQYF,TGTGCCAGCAGTTTCCCGGGACAGTCCACCTACGAGCAGTACTTC
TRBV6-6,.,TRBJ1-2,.,CASSFSGRVDGYNF,TGTGCCAGCAGTTTCTCGGGCAGGGTTGATGGCTACAACTTC
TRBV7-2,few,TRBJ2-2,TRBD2,CASIRTSGLLVNTGELFF,TGTGCCAGCATCCGGACTAGCGGGTTACTAGTGAACACCGGGGAGCTGTTTTTT
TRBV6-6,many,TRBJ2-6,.,CASSPYATGHSGANVLTF,TGTGCCAGCAGTCCTTATGCCACAGGGCACTCTGGGGCCAACGTCCTGACTTTC
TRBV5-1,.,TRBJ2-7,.,CASSLGVQGLNEQYF,TGCGCCAGCAGCTTGGGAGTACAGGGACTGAACGAGCAGTACTTC
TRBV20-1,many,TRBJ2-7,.,CSARDPRTALYEQYF,TGCAGTGCTAGAGATCCACGGACAGCACTCTACGAGCAGTACTTC
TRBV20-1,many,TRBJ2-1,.,CSAADRGFSYNEQFF,TGCAGTGCTGCGGACCGGGGTTTCTCCTACAATGAGCAGTTCTTC
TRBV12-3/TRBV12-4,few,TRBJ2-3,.,CASSNGGTDTQYF,TGTGCCAGCAGTAACGGGGGCACAGATACGCAGTATTTT
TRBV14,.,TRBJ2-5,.,CASSPTLWTQYF,TGTGCCAGCAGCCCCACCCTGTGGACCCAGTACTTC
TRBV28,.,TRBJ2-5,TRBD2,CASSSGTASGEVQETQYF,TGTGCCAGCAGTTCAGGGACCGCTAGCGGCGAAGTTCAAGAGACCCAGTACTTC
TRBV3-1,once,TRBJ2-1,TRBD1,CASSPNWGTGDIYNEQFF,TGTGCCAGCAGTCCCAATTGGGGGACAGGGGACATCTACAATGAGCAGTTCTTC
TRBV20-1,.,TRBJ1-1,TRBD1,CSARDQGAATVAFF,TGCAGTGCTAGAGATCAGGGGGCGGCCACTGTAGCTTTCTTT